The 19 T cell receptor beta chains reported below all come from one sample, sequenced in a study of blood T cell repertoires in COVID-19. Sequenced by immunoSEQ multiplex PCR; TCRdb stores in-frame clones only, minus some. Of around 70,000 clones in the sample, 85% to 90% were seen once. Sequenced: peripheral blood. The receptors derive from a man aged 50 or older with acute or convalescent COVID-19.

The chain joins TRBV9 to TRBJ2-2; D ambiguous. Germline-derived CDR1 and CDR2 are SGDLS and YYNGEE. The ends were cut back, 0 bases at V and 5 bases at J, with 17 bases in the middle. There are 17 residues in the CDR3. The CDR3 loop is CASSVGSLVRYTGELFF. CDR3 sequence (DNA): TGTGCCAGCAGCGTAGGGTCACTCGTCCGGTATACCGGGGAGCTGTTTTTT.

The CDR3, as DNA: TGTGCCAGCAGTAGTAGCGGGAGGAACACCGGGGAGCTGTTTTTT. Its protein product is CASSSSGRNTGELFF. This chain uses TRBV9 with TRBJ2-2; 9 bases agree with TRBD2. The CDR3 length is 15 residues. Germline CDR1 is SGDLS and CDR2 is YYNGEE. V was clipped by 5 bases and J by 1 base; unmatched bases: 3.

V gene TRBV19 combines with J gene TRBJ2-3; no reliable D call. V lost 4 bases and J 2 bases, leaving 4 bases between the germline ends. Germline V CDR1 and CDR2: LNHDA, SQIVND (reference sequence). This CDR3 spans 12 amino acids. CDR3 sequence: CASSTYTDTQYF. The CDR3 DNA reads TGTGCCAGTAGTACCTACACAGATACGCAGTATTTT.

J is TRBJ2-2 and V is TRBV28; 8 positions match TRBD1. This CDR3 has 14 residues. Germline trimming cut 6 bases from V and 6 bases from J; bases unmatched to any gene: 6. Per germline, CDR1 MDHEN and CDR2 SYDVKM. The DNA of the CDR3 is TGTGCCAGCAGCCCAGACAGGGGAGCCGGGGAGCTGTTTTTT. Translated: CASSPDRGAGELFF.

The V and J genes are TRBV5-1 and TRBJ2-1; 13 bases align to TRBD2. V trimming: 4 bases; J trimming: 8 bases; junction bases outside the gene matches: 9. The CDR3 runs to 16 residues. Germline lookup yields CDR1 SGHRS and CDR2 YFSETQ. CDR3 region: CASSQPRTSGGDEQFF. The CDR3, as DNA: TGCGCCAGCAGCCAGCCACGGACTAGCGGGGGTGATGAGCAGTTCTTC.

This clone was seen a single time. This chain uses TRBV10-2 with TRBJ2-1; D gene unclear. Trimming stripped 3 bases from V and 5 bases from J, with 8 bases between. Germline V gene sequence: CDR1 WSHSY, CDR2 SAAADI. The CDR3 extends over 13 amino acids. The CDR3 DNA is TGCGCCAGCAGTGAACAGACAAACAATGAGCAGTTCTTC. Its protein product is CASSEQTNNEQFF.

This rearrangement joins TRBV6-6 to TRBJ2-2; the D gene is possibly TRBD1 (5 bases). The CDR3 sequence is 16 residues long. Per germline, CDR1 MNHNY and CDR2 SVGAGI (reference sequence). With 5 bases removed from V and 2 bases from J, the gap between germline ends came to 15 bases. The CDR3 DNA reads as TGTGCCAGCAGTCCCTCGACAGAGATTAACACCGGGGAGCTGTTTTTT. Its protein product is CASSPSTEINTGELFF.

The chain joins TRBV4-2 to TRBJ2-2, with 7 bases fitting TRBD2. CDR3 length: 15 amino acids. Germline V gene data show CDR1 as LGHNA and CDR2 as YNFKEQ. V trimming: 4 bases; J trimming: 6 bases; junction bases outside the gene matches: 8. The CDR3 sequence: CASSPETSRPGELFF. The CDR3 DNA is TGTGCCAGCAGCCCCGAGACTAGCCGTCCCGGGGAGCTGTTTTTT.

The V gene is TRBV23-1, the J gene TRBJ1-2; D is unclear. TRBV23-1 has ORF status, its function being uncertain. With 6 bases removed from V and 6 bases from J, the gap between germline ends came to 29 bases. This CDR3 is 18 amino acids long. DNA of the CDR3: TGCGCCAGCAGCCTCCAACGAGAACGGTTGGTCCCCAGCGATGGCTACACCTTC. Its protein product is CASSLQRERLVPSDGYTF.

In DNA form, the CDR3 reads TGTGCCAGCAGTCCGAGAGGACTAACCTACGAGCAGTACTTC. As protein: CASSPRGLTYEQYF. The chain links TRBV28 to TRBJ2-7, with D perhaps TRBD2 (6 bases). Deletions cut 5 bases from V and 2 bases from J, with 13 bases between. The germline V gene encodes CDR1 MDHEN and CDR2 SYDVKM. The CDR3 sequence is 14 residues long.

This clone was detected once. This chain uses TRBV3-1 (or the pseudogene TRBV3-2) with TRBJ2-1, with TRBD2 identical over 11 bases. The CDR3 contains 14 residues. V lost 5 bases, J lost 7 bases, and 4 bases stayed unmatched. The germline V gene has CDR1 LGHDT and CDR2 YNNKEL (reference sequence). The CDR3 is CASSLRLAGNEQFF. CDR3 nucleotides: TGTGCCAGCAGCTTGCGACTAGCGGGGAATGAGCAGTTCTTC.

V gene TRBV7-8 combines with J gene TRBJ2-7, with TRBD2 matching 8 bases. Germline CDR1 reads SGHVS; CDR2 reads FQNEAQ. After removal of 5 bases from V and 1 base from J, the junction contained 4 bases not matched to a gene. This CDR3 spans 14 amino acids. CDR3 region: CASSLSGGSYEQYF. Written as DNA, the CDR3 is TGTGCCAGCAGCCTCAGCGGGGGTTCCTACGAGCAGTACTTC.

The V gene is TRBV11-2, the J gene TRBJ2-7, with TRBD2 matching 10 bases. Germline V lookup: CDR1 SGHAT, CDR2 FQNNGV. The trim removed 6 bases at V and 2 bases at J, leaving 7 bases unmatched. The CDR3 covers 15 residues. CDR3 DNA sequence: TGTGCCAGCAGTTATACTAGCGGGGCCCCCTACGAGCAGTACTTC. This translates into CASSYTSGAPYEQYF.

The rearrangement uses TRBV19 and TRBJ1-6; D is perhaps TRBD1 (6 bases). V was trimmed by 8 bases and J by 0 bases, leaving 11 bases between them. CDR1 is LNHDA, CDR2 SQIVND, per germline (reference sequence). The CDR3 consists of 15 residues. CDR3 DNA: TGTGCCAGTGGACAGTCGAGCTCCTATAATTCACCCCTCCACTTT. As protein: CASGQSSSYNSPLHF. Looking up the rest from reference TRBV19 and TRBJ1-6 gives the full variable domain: DGGITQSPKYLFRKEGQNVTLSCEQNLNHDAMYWYRQDPGQGLRLIYYSQIVNDFQKGDIAEGYSVSREKKESFPLTVTSAQKNPTAFYLCASGQSSSYNSPLHFGNGTRLTVT.

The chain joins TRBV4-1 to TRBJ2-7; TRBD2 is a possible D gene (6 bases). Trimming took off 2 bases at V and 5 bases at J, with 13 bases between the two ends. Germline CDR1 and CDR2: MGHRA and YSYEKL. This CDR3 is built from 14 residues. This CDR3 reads CASSQRRDGNEQYF. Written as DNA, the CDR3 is TGCGCCAGCAGCCAACGGAGGGACGGGAACGAGCAGTACTTC.

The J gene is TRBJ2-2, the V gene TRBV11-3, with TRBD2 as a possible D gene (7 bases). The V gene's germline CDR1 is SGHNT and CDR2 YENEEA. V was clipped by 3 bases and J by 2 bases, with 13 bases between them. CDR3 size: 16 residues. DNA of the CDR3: TGTGCCAGCAGCTTTGGCGGGGGCCTTAACACCGGGGAGCTGTTTTTT. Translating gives CASSFGGGLNTGELFF.

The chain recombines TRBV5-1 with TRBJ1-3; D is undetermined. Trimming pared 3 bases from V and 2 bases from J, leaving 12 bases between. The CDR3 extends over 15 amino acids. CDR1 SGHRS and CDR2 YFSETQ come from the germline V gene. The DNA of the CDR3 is TGCGCCAGCAGCTCGGAAGCGGGTACTGGAAACACCATATATTTT. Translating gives CASSSEAGTGNTIYF. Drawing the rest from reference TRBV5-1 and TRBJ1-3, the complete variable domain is KAGVTQTPRYLIKTRGQQVTLSCSPISGHRSVSWYQQTPGQGLQFLFEYFSETQRNKGNFPGRFSGRQFSNSRSEMNVSTLELGDSALYLCASSSEAGTGNTIYFGEGSWLTVV.

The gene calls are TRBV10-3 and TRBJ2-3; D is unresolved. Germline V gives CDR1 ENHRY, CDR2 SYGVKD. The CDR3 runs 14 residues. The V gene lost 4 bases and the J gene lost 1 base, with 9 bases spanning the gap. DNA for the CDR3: TGTGCCATCAGTGCGCTGGCGGGCACAGATACGCAGTATTTT. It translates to CAISALAGTDTQYF.

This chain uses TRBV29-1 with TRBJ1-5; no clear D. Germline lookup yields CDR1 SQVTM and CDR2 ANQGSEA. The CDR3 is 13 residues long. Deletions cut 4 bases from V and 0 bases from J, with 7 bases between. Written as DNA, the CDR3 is TGCAGCGTTGCACAGAATAGCAATCAGCCCCAGCATTTT. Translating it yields CSVAQNSNQPQHF.